The next 25 T cell receptor beta chains were all read from a single sample in a study of T-cell reconstitution after alpha-beta-depleted transplantation in children. This sample's TCRbeta library carried unique molecular identifier barcodes. TCRdb independently ran MiXCR on the PCR reads; one entry per CDR3 protein. The sample has approximately 350,000 distinct CDR3 sequences, 10% seen once. This specimen was PBMCs from the stem cell graft donor, taken from the stem cell graft. The origin of the receptors is a human donor who donated a stem cell graft to a child with acute lymphoblastic leukemia.

At least ten counts were recorded for this clonotype. The CDR3, as DNA: TGTGCCAGCAGCTCCACCCCGAACAGGGGCCCGGGTATAGGAGCTTTCTTT. The encoded protein is CASSSTPNRGPGIGAFF. V usage is TRBV7-3 and J usage is TRBJ1-1; 7 nucleotides agree with TRBD1. The J segment lost 10 bases and the V segment lost 4 bases, leaving 21 bases of the junction unmatched. This CDR3 has 17 amino acids. The germline V gene encodes CDR1 SGHTA and CDR2 FQGTGA.

The table lists this clonotype with a few counts. V usage is TRBV12-3 or TRBV12-4 and J usage is TRBJ2-3, with 8 bases matching TRBD2. Germline trimming cut 6 bases from V and 7 bases from J; bases unmatched to any gene: 12. This CDR3 has 15 amino acids. This chain's CDR3 is CASRYPGGGPNTQYF. The CDR3, as DNA: TGTGCCAGCAGATACCCCGGGGGGGGTCCGAATACGCAGTATTTT.

This clonotype has a handful of counts. The chain joins TRBV28 to TRBJ2-7; 11 bases are a match to TRBD2. This CDR3 region has 13 residues. The V and J ends lost 6 bases and 5 bases, in that order; junction bases with no gene match: 3. Germline V lookup: CDR1 MDHEN, CDR2 SYDVKM. In DNA, the CDR3 is TGTGCCAGCAGGACTAGCGGGACCAACGAGCAGTACTTC. As protein: CASRTSGTNEQYF.

The V call is TRBV12-3 or TRBV12-4, the J call TRBJ1-6, with unresolved D. This CDR3 comprises 16 residues. V dropped 5 bases and J dropped 4 bases, with 15 bases sitting between them. CDR3 DNA: TGTGCCAGCAGTCCCCACTTTTGGGGTTATAATTCACCCCTCCACTTT. Translating it yields CASSPHFWGYNSPLHF.

This clonotype showed up many times. This chain uses TRBV9 with TRBJ1-2; possibly TRBD1 for D (6 bases). Germline V gene lookup returns CDR1 SGDLS and CDR2 YYNGEE. Deletions cut 4 bases from V and 7 bases from J, with 14 bases between. The CDR3 has 13 residues. The CDR3 sequence is CASSPQGGVGYTF. CDR3 nucleotide sequence: TGTGCCAGCAGCCCTCAAGGGGGGGTTGGCTACACCTTC.

This clonotype was observed at least ten times. The V call is TRBV9, the J call TRBJ2-1; TRBD2 aligns across 10 bases. With V trimmed by 0 bases and J by 0 bases, 3 bases remained unmatched. The germline V gene has CDR1 SGDLS and CDR2 YYNGEE. The length of the CDR3 is 17 residues. CDR3 loop: CASSVVSSGSSYNEQFF. The CDR3, as DNA: TGTGCCAGCAGCGTAGTGTCTAGCGGGAGCTCCTACAATGAGCAGTTCTTC.

This clonotype was recorded a few times. This rearrangement joins TRBV12-3 or TRBV12-4 to TRBJ2-5; D unresolved. The ends were cut back, 3 bases at V and 5 bases at J, with 7 bases in the middle. The CDR3 contains 12 residues. This chain's CDR3 is CASSFSRETQYF. The CDR3 coding sequence is TGTGCCAGCAGTTTCAGCCGGGAGACCCAGTACTTC.

This clonotype was detected ten times or more. The chain has TRBV7-2 and TRBJ2-3; D might be TRBD1 (6 bases). Trimming left V 6 bases short and J 5 bases short, with 12 bases between. This CDR3 region has 13 residues. The germline V gene encodes CDR1 SGHTA and CDR2 FQGNSA. DNA of the CDR3: TGTGCCAGCAGTTCACAGGGAATAGATACGCAGTATTTT. As protein: CASSSQGIDTQYF.

This clonotype appeared many times. This chain links TRBV2 with TRBJ2-7, with 8 bases aligning to TRBD2. Germline V CDR1 and CDR2: SNHLY, FYNNEI. V lost 7 bases, J lost 0 bases, and 8 bases stayed unmatched. The CDR3 covers 15 residues. This CDR3 reads CASTEELAVSYEQYF. DNA of the CDR3: TGTGCCAGCACCGAGGAACTAGCGGTCTCCTACGAGCAGTACTTC.

This clonotype was picked up a small number of times. V is TRBV5-1 and J is TRBJ2-2, with 8 bases lining up with TRBD2. The germline V gene has CDR1 SGHRS and CDR2 YFSETQ. The trim removed 5 bases at V and 1 base at J, leaving 13 bases unmatched. The CDR3 is 18 residues long. CDR3 coding DNA: TGCGCCAGCAGGCTACGAGCGGGAGAGATCCTGAACACCGGGGAGCTGTTTTTT. It yields the protein CASRLRAGEILNTGELFF.

Here the CDR3 reads CASSIGGRSGANVLTF. In DNA form, the CDR3 reads TGTGCCAGTAGTATAGGGGGACGGTCTGGGGCCAACGTCCTGACTTTC. The rearrangement uses TRBV19 and TRBJ2-6; D is perhaps TRBD1 or TRBD2 (5 bases each). The CDR3 runs to 16 residues. V shed 1 base and J shed 1 base, with 8 bases lying between them. Germline CDR1 is LNHDA and CDR2 is SQIVND (reference sequence).

This clonotype was seen a few times. This chain joins TRBV25-1 and TRBJ2-7; tentatively, D is TRBD1 or TRBD2 (5 bases each). The CDR3 is 12 residues long. Germline V lookup: CDR1 MGHDK, CDR2 SYGVNS. With 3 bases removed from V and 4 bases from J, the gap between germline ends came to 7 bases. Written as DNA, the CDR3 is TGTGCCAGCAGTGACGGGGCTTACGAGCAGTACTTC. This codes for CASSDGAYEQYF.

The genes are TRBV5-1 and TRBJ1-4, with a weak D call TRBD1 (6 bases). There are 15 residues in the CDR3. CDR1 and CDR2 from the germline V gene are SGHRS and YFSETQ. Trimming cost V 2 bases and J 2 bases, with 10 bases left between them. The CDR3 loop is CASSFSGGTNEKLFF. In nucleotides, the CDR3 is TGCGCCAGCAGCTTTTCCGGGGGCACTAATGAAAAACTGTTTTTT.

This clonotype appeared a few times. This CDR3 is CASSLSGKTNYGYTF. Here the CDR3 DNA reads TGTGCCAGCAGCCTATCAGGGAAGACTAACTATGGCTACACCTTC. The chain recombines TRBV9 with TRBJ1-2; a possible D gene is TRBD1 (5 bases). There are 15 residues in the CDR3. The V end lost 4 bases, the J end lost 0 bases, and 13 bases lay between the germline ends. The germline CDR1 and CDR2 sequences are SGDLS and YYNGEE.

Worth noting for this clonotype: A clone one base away is much larger, so this may be a read error. The rearrangement links TRBV5-1 to TRBJ2-1, with D possibly TRBD1 on 6 matching bases. The CDR3 extends over 16 amino acids. Germline CDR1 SGHRS, CDR2 YFSETQ. Trimming stripped 9 bases from V and 1 base from J, with 20 bases between. The CDR3 sequence: CATKSPLRGSYNEQFF. Written as DNA, the CDR3 is TGCGCCACCAAGAGTCCACTCAGGGGATCCTACAATGAGCAGTTCTTC.

This clonotype was found a few times. V and J are TRBV7-9 and TRBJ1-6, with TRBD1 as a possible D gene (5 bases). CDR1 is SEHNR and CDR2 is FQNEAQ in the germline V gene (reference sequence). Trimming pared 5 bases from V and 1 base from J, leaving 15 bases between. The CDR3 runs to 17 residues. The CDR3 coding sequence is TGTGCCAGCAGCCGGGGGTCGCATGAGTCCTATAATTCACCCCTCCACTTT. As protein: CASSRGSHESYNSPLHF.

This clonotype was seen more than once but under ten times. This sequence joins TRBV28 and TRBJ2-1; D may match TRBD1 or TRBD2 (5 bases each). The V gene's germline CDR1 is MDHEN and CDR2 SYDVKM. The CDR3 length is 15 residues. Between the trimmed V and J ends, which lost 2 bases and 7 bases, there was a span of 15 bases. The CDR3 DNA reads TGTGCCAGCAGTTTAACGGGGCTAGATACGAATGAGCAGTTCTTC. This translates into CASSLTGLDTNEQFF.

This clonotype showed up just a few times. This may be a read error: a much more frequent sequence differs by one nucleotide. The V gene is TRBV24-1, the J gene TRBJ2-3; D unresolved. Germline V CDR1 and CDR2: KGHDR, SFDVKD. CDR3 length equals 13 residues. Between the trimmed V and J ends, which lost 4 bases and 3 bases, there was a span of 7 bases. The CDR3 region has the DNA TGTGCCACCAGTGAGGCAGGAACAGATACGCAGTATTTT. Its translation: CATSEAGTDTQYF.

This clonotype was picked up a small number of times. V usage is TRBV12-3 or TRBV12-4 and J usage is TRBJ2-7, with D uncertain. The CDR3 runs 13 residues. Trimming removed 3 bases from V and 6 bases from J, with 12 bases in between. The CDR3 coding sequence is TGTGCCAGCAGTTTGAACAGCCCTGGCGAGCAGTACTTC. It yields the protein CASSLNSPGEQYF.

The V gene is TRBV4-1, the J gene TRBJ1-4; TRBD1 aligns across 7 bases. CDR1 and CDR2 from the germline V gene are MGHRA and YSYEKL. The CDR3 covers 15 residues. The V and J ends lost 0 bases and 7 bases, in that order; junction bases with no gene match: 5. Here the CDR3 DNA reads TGCGCCAGCAGCCAAGACGACAGGGAAATTGAAAAACTGTTTTTT. Its translation: CASSQDDREIEKLFF.

Here the CDR3 DNA reads TGCGCCAGCAGCCAAGCGGGCCTGGGGACACACACAGATACGCAGTATTTT. It is translated as CASSQAGLGTHTDTQYF. The V and J genes are TRBV4-1 and TRBJ2-3; tentatively, D is TRBD1 (6 bases). Germline V lookup: CDR1 MGHRA, CDR2 YSYEKL. Trimming cost V 1 base and J 2 bases, with 16 bases left between them. The CDR3 consists of 17 residues.

V is TRBV28 and J is TRBJ2-5; 10 bases map to TRBD2. The V gene's germline CDR1 is MDHEN and CDR2 SYDVKM. V shed 6 bases, J shed 3 bases, and the junction held 7 bases outside the gene matches. CDR3 length equals 15 residues. CDR3 loop: CASRWSGRGKETQYF. The CDR3 bases are TGTGCCAGCAGATGGAGCGGGAGGGGGAAAGAGACCCAGTACTTC.

This clonotype was counted only a few times. This CDR3 reads CASSQEVPVAGWAYNEQFF. The DNA for the CDR3 is TGTGCCAGCAGCCAAGAGGTCCCAGTAGCGGGGTGGGCCTACAATGAGCAGTTCTTC. This chain links TRBV14 with TRBJ2-1, with 8 bases that match TRBD2. Germline V gene lookup returns CDR1 SGHDN and CDR2 FVKESK. V was clipped by 0 bases and J by 2 bases; unmatched bases: 12. The CDR3 covers 19 residues. The full variable domain, its missing parts supplied by reference TRBV14 and TRBJ2-1, is EAGVTQFPSHSVIEKGQTVTLRCDPISGHDNLYWYRRVMGKEIKFLLHFVKESKQDESGMPNNRFLAERTGGTYSTLKVQPAELEDSGVYFCASSQEVPVAGWAYNEQFFGPGTRLTVL.

The chain combines TRBV7-9 with TRBJ1-3; D is unclear. Germline V gene data show CDR1 as SEHNR and CDR2 as FQNEAQ (reference sequence). The V end lost 1 base, the J end lost 0 bases, and 13 bases lay between the germline ends. The CDR3 contains 17 residues. The DNA for the CDR3 is TGTGCCAGCAGCTTAGAGGGTCGGCTGGGCTCTGGAAACACCATATATTTT. It specifies CASSLEGRLGSGNTIYF.

The V gene is TRBV7-9, the J gene TRBJ1-2; 7 bases are shared with TRBD1. The CDR3 has 14 amino acids. The V gene's germline CDR1 is SEHNR and CDR2 FQNEAQ (reference sequence). With 2 bases clipped from V and 3 bases from J, the junction kept 3 bases outside the gene matches. The DNA for the CDR3 is TGTGCCAGCAGCTTACCCCAGGGGGACTATGGCTACACCTTC. Protein sequence: CASSLPQGDYGYTF.